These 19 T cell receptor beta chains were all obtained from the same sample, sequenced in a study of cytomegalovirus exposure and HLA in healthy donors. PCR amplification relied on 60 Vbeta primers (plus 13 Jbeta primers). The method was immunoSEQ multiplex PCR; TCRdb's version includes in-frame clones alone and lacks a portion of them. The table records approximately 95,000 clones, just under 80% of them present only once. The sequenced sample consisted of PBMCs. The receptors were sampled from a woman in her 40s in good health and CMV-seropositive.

DNA of the CDR3: TGTGCCAGCATCCCGGGACAGTCGAACACTGAAGCTTTCTTT. Protein sequence: CASIPGQSNTEAFF. The chain combines TRBV6-5 with TRBJ1-1; 7 bases match TRBD1. Germline V lookup: CDR1 MNHEY, CDR2 SVGAGI. V shed 7 bases, J shed 1 base, and the junction held 6 bases outside the gene matches. CDR3 length: 14 residues.

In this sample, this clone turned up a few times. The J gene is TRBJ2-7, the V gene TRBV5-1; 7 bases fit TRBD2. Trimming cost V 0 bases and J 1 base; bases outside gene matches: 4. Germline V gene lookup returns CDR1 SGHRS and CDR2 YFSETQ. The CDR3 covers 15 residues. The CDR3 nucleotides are TGCGCCAGCAGCTTGGAACTAGCGAGATCCTACGAGCAGTACTTC. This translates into CASSLELARSYEQYF.

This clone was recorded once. CDR3 amino acids: CASSRLIQGPQETQYF. CDR3 nucleotides: TGCGCCAGCAGTCGACTGATACAGGGCCCGCAAGAGACCCAGTACTTC. This rearrangement joins TRBV4-1 to TRBJ2-5; TRBD1 might be the D (6 bases). Germline V gives CDR1 MGHRA, CDR2 YSYEKL. V was pared by 6 bases and J by 2 bases, with 19 bases between. This CDR3 is built from 16 residues.

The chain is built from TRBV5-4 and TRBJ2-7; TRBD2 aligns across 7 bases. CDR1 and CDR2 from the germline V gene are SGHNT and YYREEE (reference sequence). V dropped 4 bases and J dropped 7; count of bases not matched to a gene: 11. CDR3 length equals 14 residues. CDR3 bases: TGTGCCAGCAGCCACCAGATACTAGCGCAAGAGCAGTACTTC. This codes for CASSHQILAQEQYF. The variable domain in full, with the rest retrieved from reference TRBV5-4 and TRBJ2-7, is ETGVTQSPTHLIKTRGQQVTLRCSSQSGHNTVSWYQQALGQGPQFIFQYYREEENGRGNFPPRFSGLQFPNYSSELNVNALELDDSALYLCASSHQILAQEQYFGPGTRLTVT.

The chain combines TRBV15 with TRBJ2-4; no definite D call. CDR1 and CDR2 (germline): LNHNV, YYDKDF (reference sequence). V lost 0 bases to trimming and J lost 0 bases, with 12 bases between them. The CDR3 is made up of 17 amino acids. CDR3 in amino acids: CATSREVVGLAKNIQYF. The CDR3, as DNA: TGTGCCACCAGCAGAGAAGTAGTCGGTCTAGCCAAAAACATTCAGTACTTC.

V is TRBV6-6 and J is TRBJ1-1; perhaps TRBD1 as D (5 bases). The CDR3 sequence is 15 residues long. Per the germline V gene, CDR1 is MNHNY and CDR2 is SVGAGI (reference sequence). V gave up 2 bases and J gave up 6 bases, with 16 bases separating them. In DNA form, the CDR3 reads TGTGCCAGCAGTTACACAACAGGATTCAACGCTGAAGCTTTCTTT. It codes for CASSYTTGFNAEAFF.

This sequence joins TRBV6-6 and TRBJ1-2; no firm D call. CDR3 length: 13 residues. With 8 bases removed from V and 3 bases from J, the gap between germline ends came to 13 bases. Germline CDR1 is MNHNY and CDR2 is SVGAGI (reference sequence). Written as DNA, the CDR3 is TGTGCCAGCGCGGCGGGAAACGACTATGGCTACACCTTC. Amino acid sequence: CASAAGNDYGYTF.

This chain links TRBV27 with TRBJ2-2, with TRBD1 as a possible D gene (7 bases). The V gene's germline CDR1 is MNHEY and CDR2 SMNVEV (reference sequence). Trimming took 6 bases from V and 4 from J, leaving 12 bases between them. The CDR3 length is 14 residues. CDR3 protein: CASRRDSTTGELFF. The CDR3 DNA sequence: TGTGCCAGCAGGCGGGACAGCACCACCGGGGAGCTGTTTTTT.

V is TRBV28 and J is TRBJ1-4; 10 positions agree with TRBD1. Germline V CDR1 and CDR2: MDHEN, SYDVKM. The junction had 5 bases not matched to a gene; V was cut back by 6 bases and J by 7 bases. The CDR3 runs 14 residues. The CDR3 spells CASSLGQGGEKLFF. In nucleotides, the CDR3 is TGTGCCAGCAGCCTAGGACAGGGGGGTGAAAAACTGTTTTTT.

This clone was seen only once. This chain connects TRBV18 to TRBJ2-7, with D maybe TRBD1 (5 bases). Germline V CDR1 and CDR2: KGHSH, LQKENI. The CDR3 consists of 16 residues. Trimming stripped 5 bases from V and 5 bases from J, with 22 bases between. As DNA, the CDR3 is TGTGCCAGCTCAAAGAATTACGCCCAGGGTGAGAACGAGCAGTACTTC. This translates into CASSKNYAQGENEQYF.

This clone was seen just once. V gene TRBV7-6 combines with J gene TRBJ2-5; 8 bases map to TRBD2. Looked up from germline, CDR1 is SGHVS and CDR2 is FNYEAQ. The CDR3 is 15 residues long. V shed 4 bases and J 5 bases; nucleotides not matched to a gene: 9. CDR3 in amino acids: CASSSLAGRGETQYF. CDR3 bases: TGTGCCAGCAGCTCGTTAGCGGGAAGGGGGGAGACCCAGTACTTC.

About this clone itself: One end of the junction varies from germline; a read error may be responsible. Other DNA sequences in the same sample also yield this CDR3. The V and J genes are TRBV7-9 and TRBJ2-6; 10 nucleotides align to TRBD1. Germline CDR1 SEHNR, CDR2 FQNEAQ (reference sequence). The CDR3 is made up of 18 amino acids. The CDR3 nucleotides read TGCGCCAGCAGCCCGAGGGGACAGGGGTCCTCTGGGGCCAACGTCCTGACTTTC. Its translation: CASSPRGQGSSGANVLTF.

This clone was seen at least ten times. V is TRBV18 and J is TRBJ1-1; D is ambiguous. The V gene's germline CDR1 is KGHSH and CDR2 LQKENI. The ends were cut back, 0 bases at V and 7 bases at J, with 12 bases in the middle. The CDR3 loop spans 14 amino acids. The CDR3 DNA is TGTGCCAGCTCACCACCGGCAGGCCCAATTGAAGCTTTCTTT. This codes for CASSPPAGPIEAFF.

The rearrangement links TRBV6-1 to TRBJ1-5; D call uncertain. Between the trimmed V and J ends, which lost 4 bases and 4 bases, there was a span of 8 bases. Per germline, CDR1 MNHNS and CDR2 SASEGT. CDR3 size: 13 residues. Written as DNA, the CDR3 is TGTGCCAGCAGTGTCAGAGCGAATCAGCCCCAGCATTTT. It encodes CASSVRANQPQHF.

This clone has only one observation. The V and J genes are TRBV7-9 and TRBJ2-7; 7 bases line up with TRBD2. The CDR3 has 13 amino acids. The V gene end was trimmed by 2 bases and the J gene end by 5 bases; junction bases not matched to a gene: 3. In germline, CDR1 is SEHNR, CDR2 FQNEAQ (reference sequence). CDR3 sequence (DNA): TGTGCCAGCAGCTTACTAGCGGTAGACGAGCAGTACTTC. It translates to CASSLLAVDEQYF.

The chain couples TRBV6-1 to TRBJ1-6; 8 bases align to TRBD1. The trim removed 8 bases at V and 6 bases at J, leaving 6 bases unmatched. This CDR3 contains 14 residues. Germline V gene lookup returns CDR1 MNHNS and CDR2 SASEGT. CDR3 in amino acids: CASEGQVFNSPLHF. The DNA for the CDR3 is TGTGCCAGCGAGGGACAGGTTTTTAATTCACCCCTCCACTTT.

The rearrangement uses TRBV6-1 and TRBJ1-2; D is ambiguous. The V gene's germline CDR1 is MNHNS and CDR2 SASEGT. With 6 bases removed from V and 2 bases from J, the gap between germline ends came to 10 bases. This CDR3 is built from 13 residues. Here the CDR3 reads CASSRAGNYGYTF. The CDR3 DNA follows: TGTGCCAGCAGCCGCGCGGGGAACTATGGCTACACCTTC.

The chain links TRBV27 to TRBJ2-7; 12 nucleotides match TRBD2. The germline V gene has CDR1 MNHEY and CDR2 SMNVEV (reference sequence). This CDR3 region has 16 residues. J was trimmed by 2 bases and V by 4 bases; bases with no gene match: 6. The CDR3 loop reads CASSYHSSGRAYEQYF. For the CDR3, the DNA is TGTGCCAGCAGTTACCATTCTAGCGGGAGGGCCTACGAGCAGTACTTC.

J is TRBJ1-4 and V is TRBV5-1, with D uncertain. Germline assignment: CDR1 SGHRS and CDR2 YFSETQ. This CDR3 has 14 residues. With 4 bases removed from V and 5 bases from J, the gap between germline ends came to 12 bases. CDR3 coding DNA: TGCGCCAGCAGCGCGGTCGGAAGGAATGAAAAACTGTTTTTT. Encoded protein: CASSAVGRNEKLFF.